The 8 T cell receptor beta chains presented below share a single source sample, sequenced in a study of T cell responses to AZD1222 COVID-19 vaccine. This table comes from immunoSEQ multiplex PCR, and its TCRdb copy is limited to in-frame clones, with some not included. The sample has about 97,000 clones; roughly 86% are singletons. Source: peripheral blood, taken on day 0 of AZD1222 vaccination. All receptors come from an adult in good health.

The chain employs TRBV11-3 and TRBJ2-3; no clear D gene. The ends were cut back, 5 bases at V and 4 bases at J, with 10 bases in the middle. The CDR3 consists of 13 residues. Germline V CDR1 and CDR2: SGHNT, YENEEA. CDR3 amino acids: CASSLTRADTQYF. The CDR3 DNA is TGTGCCAGCAGCCTAACCAGAGCAGATACGCAGTATTTT.

The V and J genes are TRBV3-1 (or the pseudogene TRBV3-2) and TRBJ2-7; D ambiguous. The CDR3 covers 15 residues. Germline V gene data show CDR1 as LGHDT and CDR2 as YNNKEL (reference sequence). V was trimmed by 4 bases and J by 4 bases, leaving 17 bases between them. The CDR3 protein is CASSPAPGLDYEQYF. The DNA for the CDR3 is TGTGCCAGCAGCCCCGCCCCCGGGTTGGATTACGAGCAGTACTTC.

V usage is TRBV28 and J usage is TRBJ1-5; D unresolved. Germline V gene sequence: CDR1 MDHEN, CDR2 SYDVKM. The CDR3 is made up of 16 amino acids. V was trimmed by 1 base and J by 7 bases, leaving 17 bases between them. CDR3 in amino acids: CASSLLWGGGFQPQHF. The CDR3 DNA reads TGTGCCAGCAGTTTATTATGGGGAGGAGGGTTCCAGCCCCAGCATTTT.

CDR3 sequence reads: CASSFVRVYGYTF. In DNA, the CDR3 is TGTGCCAGCAGTTTCGTTAGGGTTTATGGCTACACCTTC. This chain joins TRBV28 and TRBJ1-2; D uncertain. The germline V gene has CDR1 MDHEN and CDR2 SYDVKM. There are 13 residues in the CDR3. The V gene lost 3 bases and the J gene lost 5 bases, with 10 bases spanning the gap.

This chain joins TRBV15 and TRBJ1-5; D is possibly TRBD1 (6 bases). The germline gives CDR1 LNHNV, CDR2 YYDKDF (reference sequence). The CDR3 sequence is 13 residues long. Trimming cost V 2 bases and J 6 bases, with 8 bases left between them. CDR3 sequence reads: CATSRSQGQPQHF. CDR3 DNA: TGTGCCACCAGCAGATCACAGGGTCAGCCCCAGCATTTT.

The chain is built from TRBV5-4 and TRBJ2-7, with 11 bases matching TRBD1. From germline, CDR1 is SGHNT and CDR2 YYREEE (reference sequence). This CDR3 comprises 13 residues. V lost 5 bases and J lost 5; bases outside the gene matches: 3. The CDR3 nucleotides read TGTGCCAGCAGGGGACAGGGGGTAAACGAGCAGTACTTC. It is translated as CASRGQGVNEQYF.

This clone was counted a single time. The chain couples TRBV5-4 to TRBJ2-5; D is unclear. Germline V gene data show CDR1 as SGHNT and CDR2 as YYREEE (reference sequence). Trimming left V 0 bases short and J 3 bases short, with 9 bases between. This CDR3 spans 14 amino acids. As DNA, the CDR3 is TGTGCCAGCAGCTTGGTTGGCGGAGAAGAGACCCAGTACTTC. Residues: CASSLVGGEETQYF. Combining the CDR3 with reference TRBV5-4 and TRBJ2-5 gives the whole variable domain ETGVTQSPTHLIKTRGQQVTLRCSSQSGHNTVSWYQQALGQGPQFIFQYYREEENGRGNFPPRFSGLQFPNYSSELNVNALELDDSALYLCASSLVGGEETQYFGPGTRLLVL.

The rearrangement uses TRBV3-1 (or the pseudogene TRBV3-2) and TRBJ2-3, with 8 bases fitting TRBD1. J was trimmed by 0 bases and V by 1 base; bases with no gene match: 0. This CDR3 is 15 amino acids long. Germline V gene lookup returns CDR1 LGHDT and CDR2 YNNKEL (reference sequence). CDR3 in amino acids: CASSQGTGSTDTQYF. CDR3 nucleotides: TGTGCCAGCAGCCAAGGGACAGGGAGCACAGATACGCAGTATTTT.